This TCR beta chain was observed in a study of T-cell memory formation after mild COVID-19. The study, taken as a whole, reports: There was a balanced CD4/CD8 profile in clones contracting day 15 to 85, and later expanders leaned CD4+. Clonal second-wave expansions that peaked on day 37 had unconfirmed SARS-CoV-2 specificity.

The authors produced TCR alpha and TCR beta cDNA libraries with sample barcodes and UMIs by 5'RACE using constant-segment primers. In TCRdb, the 5' RACE reads were re-called with MiXCR into one record per CDR3 protein. The repertoire holds more than 55,000 distinct CDR3 sequences, with 9.5% as singletons. About this clonotype: Its antigen is still unknown.

There are 13 residues in the CDR3. Germline CDR1 is ENHRY and CDR2 is SYGVKD. The V and J ends lost 9 bases and 0 bases respectively, with 11 bases between them. Input material: PBMCs or a T cell subset sorted from them (not recorded which). This receptor was taken from a young man who had mild COVID-19 (a few samples of this study predate the infection). Cell type and time point are not known. This chain links TRBV10-3 with TRBJ1-1; D gene uncertain. CDR3 protein: CAIGSGVNTEAFF. The CDR3 nucleotides are TGTGCCATTGGCAGCGGGGTGAACACTGAAGCTTTCTTT.